This TCR beta chain was recorded in a study of blood T cell repertoires in COVID-19. The overall study: The origin of the acute and convalescent COVID-19 samples was the United States, Italy and Spain.

The CDR3 contains 14 residues. V shed 8 bases and J shed 6 bases, with 18 bases lying between them. Germline V CDR1 and CDR2: MDHEN, SYDVKM. Profiled with immunoSEQ multiplex PCR; TCRdb holds only in-frame clones, not every one. The table shows about 140,000 clones, with nearly 85% occurring only once. What was sequenced was PBMCs or T cells enriched from blood (not recorded which). The TCR comes from a man aged 50 or older in a cohort exposed to, infected with or recovered from COVID-19 (not recorded which). The gene calls are TRBV28 and TRBJ2-3, with D possibly being TRBD1 (6 bases). CDR3 DNA: TGTGCCAGCGGCCCCGGGACAAAGCTGGATACGCAGTATTTT. It codes for CASGPGTKLDTQYF. Filled out from reference TRBV28 and TRBJ2-3, the complete variable domain reads DVKVTQSSRYLVKRTGEKVFLECVQDMDHENMFWYRQDPGLGLRLIYFSYDVKMKEKGDIPEGYSVSREKKERFSLILESASTNQTSMYLCASGPGTKLDTQYFGPGTRLTVL.